A single sample gave rise to the 32 T cell receptor beta chains below, sequenced in a study of blood T cell repertoires in COVID-19. Produced via immunoSEQ multiplex PCR; TCRdb's table is partial and in-frame only. The sample yields about 170,000 clones, about four fifths seen once. Material for sequencing was peripheral blood. These receptors all come from a man aged 35-49 years who had recovered from COVID-19.

The rearrangement links TRBV5-1 to TRBJ2-7; maybe TRBD1 (6 bases). The germline V gene encodes CDR1 SGHRS and CDR2 YFSETQ. V lost 0 bases, J lost 3 bases, and 10 bases lay in between. This CDR3 is 14 amino acids long. CDR3 amino acids: CASSLGPQGYEQYF. The CDR3 DNA is TGCGCCAGCAGCTTGGGCCCACAGGGCTACGAGCAGTACTTC.

The rearrangement uses TRBV4-1 and TRBJ2-7, with 9 bases identical to TRBD1. The germline gives CDR1 MGHRA, CDR2 YSYEKL. V trimming: 3 bases; J trimming: 6 bases; junction bases outside the gene matches: 3. This CDR3 is built from 13 residues. CDR3 coding DNA: TGCGCCAGCAGCCAGGGGACAGGGACCGAGCAGTACTTC. It yields the protein CASSQGTGTEQYF.

This clone occurred once. The gene calls are TRBV9 and TRBJ2-7; a possible D gene is TRBD1 (6 bases). The CDR3 runs 15 residues. CDR1 SGDLS and CDR2 YYNGEE come from the germline V gene. The V gene lost 0 bases and the J gene lost 3 bases, with 13 bases spanning the gap. In nucleotides, the CDR3 is TGTGCCAGCAGCGTAGCCGAAGGGGGTTTCTACGAGCAGTACTTC. Its translation: CASSVAEGGFYEQYF.

The chain carries TRBV29-1 and TRBJ2-2, with D maybe TRBD2 (5 bases). The germline V and J ends were trimmed by 8 bases and 5 bases, with 12 bases remaining between them. Germline loops: CDR1 SQVTM, CDR2 ANQGSEA. The CDR3 length is 12 residues. This chain's CDR3 is CSFRTGTGELFF. The CDR3 coding sequence is TGCAGCTTCCGGACGGGAACCGGGGAGCTGTTTTTT.

The CDR3 DNA reads TGTGCCAGTTCCGGGACACTGAACTATGGCTACACCTTC. Protein: CASSGTLNYGYTF. V is TRBV28 and J is TRBJ1-2; D may be TRBD1 (6 bases). CDR1 and CDR2 (germline): MDHEN, SYDVKM. CDR3 size: 13 residues. With 9 bases removed from V and 2 bases from J, the gap between germline ends came to 13 bases.

In its sample, this clone was seen a few times. The J gene is TRBJ1-2, the V gene TRBV19; 7 bases are shared with TRBD1. The CDR3 runs 15 residues. J gave up 0 bases and V 6 bases, and 7 bases lay outside the gene matches. Germline V lookup: CDR1 LNHDA, CDR2 SQIVND (reference sequence). The CDR3 bases are TGTGCCAGTAGAGCTAGACAGGGTCCTAACTATGGCTACACCTTC. Translating it yields CASRARQGPNYGYTF.

With respect to this clone: The sample holds other DNA sequences that translate to the same CDR3. The chain employs TRBV19 and TRBJ2-4, with D unresolved. This CDR3 region has 13 residues. Germline CDR1 and CDR2: LNHDA and SQIVND (reference sequence). The V and J ends lost 5 bases and 0 bases respectively, with 5 bases between them. The CDR3 here is CASSSEAKNIQYF. The CDR3 DNA follows: TGTGCCAGTAGTTCAGAAGCCAAAAACATTCAGTACTTC.

This clone was seen just once. The rearrangement links TRBV27 to TRBJ1-1; tentative D call: TRBD1 (6 bases). Deletions cut 6 bases from V and 4 bases from J, with 15 bases between. The CDR3 contains 14 residues. Per germline, CDR1 MNHEY and CDR2 SMNVEV (reference sequence). Here the CDR3 DNA reads TGTGCCAGCAGATATATAGGACAGACCACTGAAGCTTTCTTT. Its protein is CASRYIGQTTEAFF.

The rearrangement links TRBV6-5 to TRBJ2-7, with D tentatively TRBD1 (7 bases). From germline, CDR1 is MNHEY and CDR2 SVGAGI. V was clipped by 10 bases and J by 2 bases, with 15 bases between them. The CDR3 totals 13 residues. CDR3 protein: CATRPGGTYEQYF. Here the CDR3 DNA reads TGTGCCACCCGACCAGGGGGGACCTACGAGCAGTACTTC.

This clone was found once. This chain links TRBV5-5 with TRBJ2-1; 7 positions agree with TRBD1. The CDR3 has 15 amino acids. Germline V gene lookup returns CDR1 SGHKS and CDR2 YYEKEE (reference sequence). V gave up 4 bases and J gave up 4 bases; unmatched junction bases: 8. The DNA for the CDR3 is TGTGCCAGCAGCCCCCCAGACAGGGCTTACAATGAGCAGTTCTTC. Residues: CASSPPDRAYNEQFF.

This clone was found once. This chain connects TRBV7-9 to TRBJ2-2; TRBD2 matches at 11 bases. V gave up 3 bases and J gave up 1 base; unmatched junction bases: 7. The CDR3 covers 18 residues. CDR1 is SEHNR and CDR2 is FQNEAQ in the germline V gene (reference sequence). CDR3 nucleotides: TGTGCCAGCAGCTTGCGTGTTAGCGGGGGGGTGAACACCGGGGAGCTGTTTTTT. Its translation: CASSLRVSGGVNTGELFF.

This clone was detected a few times. The chain joins TRBV6-2 or TRBV6-3 to TRBJ2-7; 7 bases map to TRBD1. V shed 7 bases, J shed 1 base, and the junction held 7 bases outside the gene matches. The CDR3 totals 14 residues. Germline assignment: CDR1 MNHEY and CDR2 SVGEGT. CDR3 nucleotide sequence: TGTGCCAGCACCCCCGACAGGGCTTCCTACGAGCAGTACTTC. Amino acids: CASTPDRASYEQYF.

The rearrangement joins TRBV6-5 to TRBJ2-1, with 8 bases aligning to TRBD1. V dropped 5 bases and J dropped 7; count of bases not matched to a gene: 7. Germline V gives CDR1 MNHEY, CDR2 SVGAGI. This CDR3 spans 14 amino acids. CDR3 residues: CASSLQGAGNEQFF. The CDR3 DNA is TGTGCCAGCAGTCTTCAGGGGGCTGGGAATGAGCAGTTCTTC.

CDR3 loop: CASSPSGLAGSGIQYF. The CDR3 bases are TGTGCCAGCAGCCCCTCGGGACTAGCGGGATCGGGCATTCAGTACTTC. The J gene is TRBJ2-4, the V gene TRBV7-2, with 13 bases identical to TRBD2. V lost 5 bases to trimming and J lost 9 bases; unmatched junction nucleotides: 10. The CDR3 is 16 residues long. Per germline, CDR1 SGHTA and CDR2 FQGNSA. The whole variable domain, remainder taken from reference TRBV7-2 and TRBJ2-4, is GAGVSQSPSNKVTEKGKDVELRCDPISGHTALYWYRQSLGQGLEFLIYFQGNSAPDKSGLPSDRFSAERTGGSVSTLTIQRTQQEDSAVYLCASSPSGLAGSGIQYFGAGTRLSVL.

This clone has more than one count but fewer than ten. CDR3: CATGTGANQPQHF. As DNA, the CDR3 is TGTGCCACCGGGACAGGGGCAAATCAGCCCCAGCATTTT. The chain uses TRBV24-1 and TRBJ1-5, with 10 bases lining up with TRBD1. The CDR3 is 13 amino acids. Germline CDR1 reads KGHDR; CDR2 reads SFDVKD. Unmatched junction bases numbered 2, after V lost 9 bases and J lost 4 bases.

The chain carries TRBV9 and TRBJ2-2; TRBD2 matches at 9 bases. The J segment lost 1 base and the V segment lost 2 bases, leaving 12 bases of the junction unmatched. The CDR3 totals 19 residues. Germline CDR1 reads SGDLS; CDR2 reads YYNGEE. CDR3 sequence reads: CASSVRTSAYSLNTGELFF. The CDR3, as DNA: TGTGCCAGCAGCGTCCGGACTAGCGCCTACTCATTGAACACCGGGGAGCTGTTTTTT.

The gene calls are TRBV13 and TRBJ1-2; D unresolved. V was trimmed by 5 bases and J by 6 bases, leaving 16 bases between them. In germline, CDR1 is PRHDT, CDR2 FYEKMQ (reference sequence). The CDR3 is 14 residues long. CDR3 residues: CASSLSRGRNGYTF. The CDR3 coding sequence is TGTGCCAGCAGCCTAAGCAGAGGGCGCAATGGCTACACCTTC. Looking up the rest from reference TRBV13 and TRBJ1-2 gives the full variable domain: AAGVIQSPRHLIKEKRETATLKCYPIPRHDTVYWYQQGPGQDPQFLISFYEKMQSDKGSIPDRFSAQQFSDYHSELNMSSLELGDSALYFCASSLSRGRNGYTFGSGTRLTVV.

V usage is TRBV7-9 and J usage is TRBJ2-5; D is unclear. CDR3 length: 15 amino acids. Between the trimmed V and J ends, which lost 4 bases and 1 base, there was a span of 13 bases. The V gene's germline CDR1 is SEHNR and CDR2 FQNEAQ (reference sequence). CDR3 bases: TGTGCCAGCAGCTCCCCGACTGGCGCCCAAGAGACCCAGTACTTC. This sequence encodes CASSSPTGAQETQYF.

For the CDR3, the DNA is TGTGCCAGCAGGGAGGTTAATTCACCCCTCCACTTT. It specifies CASREVNSPLHF. The V gene is TRBV7-2, the J gene TRBJ1-6, with D hard to call. Trimming removed 6 bases at V and 6 bases at J, with 6 bases between. This CDR3 is 12 amino acids long. Germline-derived CDR1 and CDR2 are SGHTA and FQGNSA.

The J gene is TRBJ2-1, the V gene TRBV11-3; 8 bases match TRBD2. The CDR3 loop spans 15 amino acids. The germline V gene has CDR1 SGHNT and CDR2 YENEEA. V lost 1 base, J lost 7 bases, and 6 bases stayed unmatched. Written as DNA, the CDR3 is TGTGCCAGCAGCTTAGTTTCGGGGGGGTTTAATGAGCAGTTCTTC. Residues: CASSLVSGGFNEQFF.

The chain employs TRBV15 and TRBJ2-7, with 7 bases aligning to TRBD1. The trim removed 8 bases at V and 0 bases at J, leaving 4 bases unmatched. From germline, CDR1 is LNHNV and CDR2 YYDKDF (reference sequence). CDR3 length: 13 residues. As DNA, the CDR3 is TGTGCCACCTCGGGACAGAGCTCCTACGAGCAGTACTTC. Translation gives CATSGQSSYEQYF.

The chain recombines TRBV5-1 with TRBJ1-2, with TRBD1 identical over 7 bases. V lost 3 bases and J lost 3; bases outside the gene matches: 5. This CDR3 has 14 amino acids. In germline, CDR1 is SGHRS, CDR2 YFSETQ. CDR3 residues: CASSWTTGDYGYTF. CDR3 DNA sequence: TGCGCCAGCAGCTGGACTACAGGGGACTATGGCTACACCTTC.

The rearrangement uses TRBV4-3 and TRBJ1-6; D gene uncertain. Germline V gene lookup returns CDR1 LGHNA and CDR2 YSLEER. V lost 0 bases and J 6 bases, leaving 9 bases between the germline ends. This CDR3 comprises 15 residues. The CDR3 bases are TGCGCCAGCAGCCAAGAGATAAACGGTAATTCACCCCTCCACTTT. This sequence encodes CASSQEINGNSPLHF.

This clone came up once. This sequence joins TRBV6-5 and TRBJ1-2; 12 nucleotides line up with TRBD1. The CDR3 runs to 15 residues. The germline V gene has CDR1 MNHEY and CDR2 SVGAGI. The V and J ends lost 7 bases and 7 bases, in that order; junction bases with no gene match: 10. CDR3 in amino acids: CASKGQGAILSGYTF. The CDR3 DNA reads TGTGCCAGCAAGGGACAGGGGGCTATCTTGTCTGGCTACACCTTC.

V is TRBV5-4 and J is TRBJ2-7; possibly TRBD1 for D (5 bases). The CDR3 sequence is 15 residues long. Between the trimmed V and J ends, which lost 0 bases and 0 bases, there was a span of 10 bases. Looked up from germline, CDR1 is SGHNT and CDR2 is YYREEE (reference sequence). CDR3 sequence (DNA): TGTGCCAGCAGCTTGGTAGGGGTGGGCTCCTACGAGCAGTACTTC. Amino acids: CASSLVGVGSYEQYF.

The chain uses TRBV2 and TRBJ2-3, with D maybe TRBD2 (6 bases). V lost 7 bases and J 0 bases, leaving 8 bases between the germline ends. Germline V CDR1 and CDR2: SNHLY, FYNNEI. The CDR3 totals 13 residues. CDR3 nucleotides: TGTGCCAGCACCGGGACTAGCACAGATACGCAGTATTTT. Encoded protein: CASTGTSTDTQYF.

The chain employs TRBV7-9 and TRBJ2-3; D call uncertain. This CDR3 is 14 amino acids long. Germline V gene sequence: CDR1 SEHNR, CDR2 FQNEAQ (reference sequence). V dropped 4 bases and J dropped 0 bases, with 8 bases sitting between them. CDR3 nucleotides: TGTGCCAGCAGCTCACACGGGAGCACAGATACGCAGTATTTT. It is translated as CASSSHGSTDTQYF.

V and J are TRBV7-2 and TRBJ1-2; D call uncertain. Trimming pared 4 bases from V and 0 bases from J, leaving 12 bases between. This CDR3 comprises 15 residues. Germline-derived CDR1 and CDR2 are SGHTA and FQGNSA. Here the CDR3 reads CASSSLVAANYGYTF. DNA of the CDR3: TGTGCCAGCAGCTCCCTGGTGGCAGCTAACTATGGCTACACCTTC.

This chain links TRBV7-2 with TRBJ1-1; unclear D gene. Trimming shortened V by 4 bases and J by 4 bases, and 13 bases separated the two germline ends. The CDR3 consists of 14 residues. Germline values: CDR1 SGHTA, CDR2 FQGNSA. CDR3 nucleotide sequence: TGTGCCAGCAGCTCCCTTCGGGTGGCCACTGAAGCTTTCTTT. Translation gives CASSSLRVATEAFF.

The table lists this clone with a count of one. The genes are TRBV5-5 and TRBJ1-2; D might be TRBD1 (5 bases). The V and J ends lost 0 bases and 1 base respectively, with 7 bases between them. CDR3 length equals 14 residues. CDR1 and CDR2 from the germline V gene are SGHKS and YYEKEE (reference sequence). The chain's CDR3 is CASSLEGLNYGYTF. The CDR3 DNA follows: TGTGCCAGCAGCTTGGAGGGGCTTAACTATGGCTACACCTTC.

The genes are TRBV13 and TRBJ2-6; 7 bases line up with TRBD1. The CDR3 length is 17 residues. CDR1 is PRHDT, CDR2 FYEKMQ, per germline (reference sequence). V lost 4 bases to trimming and J lost 1 base; unmatched junction nucleotides: 7. In DNA, the CDR3 is TGTGCCAGCAGCTCGGGACAGTGGGGGTCTGGGGCCAACGTCCTGACTTTC. Translated, it gives CASSSGQWGSGANVLTF.

Here the CDR3 reads CASTDGQGVDTEAFF. The CDR3 region has the DNA TGTGCCAGCACCGATGGACAGGGGGTAGACACTGAAGCTTTCTTT. The chain is built from TRBV5-4 and TRBJ1-1; 10 bases are shared with TRBD1. The CDR3 spans 15 residues. V lost 6 bases, J lost 3 bases, and 8 bases stayed unmatched. The germline CDR1 and CDR2 sequences are SGHNT and YYREEE (reference sequence).